These T cell receptor beta chains were read from a single sample in a study of graft-versus-host responses after intestinal transplantation. No antigen has been assigned to these receptors. The method was immunoSEQ multiplex PCR; TCRdb's version includes in-frame clones alone and lacks a portion of them. The repertoire holds some 23,000 clones, with roughly four fifths as singletons. The sequenced sample was unstimulated CD8+ T cells sorted from spleen or lymph node cells, obtained before transplant. The receptors here all came from a human donor who was the organ donor for an intestinal transplant. CDR3s include the opening cysteine and the closing phenylalanine or tryptophan. Fields, in order: J gene, clone size, V gene, D gene, CDR3 protein, CDR3 DNA. The D gene is left open where the match is weak. The size entry is marked missing in some rows and otherwise reads once, few, many or a size class.

TRBJ2-1,NA,TRBV6-4,TRBD2,CASSEAELAPYNEQFF,TGTGCCAGCAGTGAGGCTGAACTAGCGCCTTACAATGAGCAGTTCTTC
TRBJ2-1,NA,TRBV7-9,NA,CASSLGPREQFF,TGTGCCAGCAGCTTAGGTCCTCGTGAGCAGTTCTTC
TRBJ1-1,NA,TRBV6-1,NA,CASEVGTEAFF,TGTGCCAGCGAAGTGGGCACTGAAGCTTTCTTT
TRBJ1-2,NA,TRBV11-2,NA,CASSLGAEDGYTF,TGTGCCAGCAGCCTCGGGGCAGAGGATGGCTACACCTTC
TRBJ1-4,NA,TRBV15,NA,CATGEANEKLFF,TGTGCCACCGGGGAGGCTAATGAAAAACTGTTTTTT
TRBJ2-6,NA,TRBV7-9,NA,CASSPNERGVAGANVLTF,TGTGCCAGCAGCCCGAACGAGAGAGGGGTAGCTGGGGCCAACGTCCTGACTTTC
TRBJ1-4,NA,TRBV4-1,TRBD1,CASSQGQGVNRDEKLFF,TGCGCCAGCAGCCAGGGGCAGGGGGTTAATCGGGATGAAAAACTGTTTTTT
TRBJ1-2,NA,TRBV7-9,NA,CASSLFIPDGYTF,TGTGCCAGCAGCTTATTTATCCCCGATGGCTACACCTTC
TRBJ1-6,once,TRBV7-4,NA,CASSLVGSSYNSPLHF,TGTGCCAGCAGCTTAGTCGGGAGCTCCTATAATTCACCCCTCCACTTT
TRBJ2-7,NA,TRBV7-8,TRBD2,CASSGGETHYEQYF,TGTGCCAGCAGCGGGGGGGAAACTCACTACGAGCAGTACTTC
TRBJ2-7,NA,TRBV11-2,NA,CASSLTPPREQYF,TGTGCCAGCAGCTTAACTCCCCCTAGGGAGCAGTACTTC
TRBJ1-6,once,TRBV9,NA,CASSVAGGGYNSPLHF,TGTGCCAGCAGCGTAGCTGGGGGAGGCTATAATTCACCCCTCCACTTT
TRBJ1-1,NA,TRBV19,NA,CASTPGRGTEAFF,TGTGCCAGTACCCCGGGGCGGGGCACTGAAGCTTTCTTT
TRBJ2-3,NA,TRBV27,NA,CASSSISRDSTDTQYF,TGTGCCAGCAGTTCAATTTCTCGGGACAGCACAGATACGCAGTATTTT
TRBJ2-1,NA,TRBV9,NA,CASSVAGDPYNEQFF,TGTGCCAGCAGCGTAGCGGGGGATCCCTACAATGAGCAGTTCTTC
TRBJ2-1,NA,TRBV4-1,NA,CASSQERNNEQFF,TGCGCCAGCAGCCAAGAACGGAACAATGAGCAGTTCTTC
TRBJ2-3,NA,TRBV2,TRBD1,CASSDIKGQGSTDTQYF,TGTGCCAGCAGTGACATCAAGGGACAGGGAAGCACAGATACGCAGTATTTT
TRBJ1-2,NA,TRBV4-3,NA,CASSQTNTGGRGYTF,TGCGCCAGCAGCCAAACCAACACGGGAGGAAGGGGCTACACCTTC
TRBJ2-7,NA,TRBV6-1,NA,CASIPGPPYEQYF,TGTGCCAGCATCCCGGGACCACCGTACGAGCAGTACTTC
TRBJ2-1,NA,TRBV7-2,NA,CASSLGGRANEQFF,TGTGCCAGCAGCTTAGGGGGACGGGCCAATGAGCAGTTCTTC
TRBJ2-1,few,TRBV6-6,NA,CASSFSYEQFF,TGTGCCAGCAGTTTTTCCTATGAGCAGTTCTTC
TRBJ2-7,NA,TRBV5-8,NA,CASNSYEQYF,TGTGCCAGCAACTCCTACGAGCAGTACTTC
TRBJ2-7,once,TRBV21-1,NA,CASSKGVRRALYEQYF,TGTGCCAGCAGCAAAGGGGTCCGGCGGGCCCTTTACGAGCAGTACTTC
TRBJ2-7,NA,TRBV14,NA,CASSQAYEQYF,TGTGCCAGCAGCCAGGCCTACGAGCAGTACTTC
TRBJ1-6,NA,TRBV13,NA,CASSFTGSSYNSPLHF,TGTGCCAGCAGTTTTACGGGGAGCTCCTATAATTCACCCCTCCACTTT
TRBJ2-1,NA,TRBV7-7,TRBD2,CASSLGLAGDYNEQFF,TGTGCCAGCAGCTTAGGTCTAGCGGGAGATTACAATGAGCAGTTCTTC
TRBJ1-1,NA,TRBV2,TRBD1,CASSEVGTGVWVNTEAFF,TGTGCCAGCAGTGAAGTCGGGACAGGGGTTTGGGTGAACACTGAAGCTTTCTTT
TRBJ2-1,few,TRBV6-5,TRBD2,CASRPLAGRQFF,TGTGCCAGCAGGCCACTAGCGGGGAGGCAGTTCTTC
TRBJ2-1,NA,TRBV29-1,TRBD2,CSVGGSSYNEQFF,TGCAGCGTTGGCGGGAGCTCCTACAATGAGCAGTTCTTC
TRBJ2-3,NA,TRBV11-2,NA,CASSLEQGFKGDTQYF,TGTGCCAGCAGCTTAGAACAAGGCTTTAAGGGGGATACGCAGTATTTT
TRBJ2-3,NA,TRBV13,NA,CASSLTESPSTDTQYF,TGTGCCAGCAGCTTGACAGAAAGTCCTAGCACAGATACGCAGTATTTT
TRBJ2-7,NA,TRBV29-1,NA,CSGQLPSSYEQYF,TGCAGCGGACAATTACCGAGCTCCTACGAGCAGTACTTC
TRBJ2-1,NA,TRBV6-6,TRBD1,CASSYGPGTGFF,TGTGCCAGCAGTTACGGACCCGGGACAGGTTTCTTC
TRBJ2-3,NA,TRBV5-4,TRBD2,CASSATSGRPDTQYF,TGTGCCAGCAGCGCAACTAGCGGGAGGCCAGATACGCAGTATTTT
TRBJ2-3,NA,TRBV4-1,TRBD2,CASSQEGVGRADTQYF,TGCGCCAGCAGCCAAGAGGGGGTCGGGAGGGCAGATACGCAGTATTTT
TRBJ2-1,NA,TRBV11-2,TRBD2,CASSWGGGDNEQFF,TGTGCCAGCAGCTGGGGCGGGGGGGACAATGAGCAGTTCTTC
TRBJ2-2,NA,TRBV13,NA,CASSLRAGPFTGELFF,TGTGCCAGCAGCTTACGTGCGGGGCCGTTCACCGGGGAGCTGTTTTTT
TRBJ1-2,NA,TRBV2,TRBD1,CASSEGDRGQYGYTF,TGTGCCAGCAGTGAGGGTGACAGGGGGCAATATGGCTACACCTTC
TRBJ2-5,NA,TRBV13,TRBD1,CASSSTGGQQETQYF,TGTGCCAGCAGCTCAACAGGGGGCCAACAAGAGACCCAGTACTTC
TRBJ2-1,NA,TRBV19,TRBD2,CASSTTSGGAREQFF,TGTGCCAGTAGTACGACTAGCGGGGGGGCCCGTGAGCAGTTCTTC
TRBJ1-2,NA,TRBV4-1,TRBD1,CASSQTISDRVNGYTF,TGCGCCAGCAGCCAAACTATATCGGACAGGGTAAATGGCTACACCTTC
TRBJ2-2,few,TRBV11-2,TRBD1,CASSSLTGSIKNTGELFF,TGTGCCAGCAGCTCCTTGACAGGGTCTATCAAGAACACCGGGGAGCTGTTTTTT
TRBJ2-1,once,TRBV19,NA,CASRQPYNEQFF,TGTGCCAGTAGACAGCCCTACAATGAGCAGTTCTTC
TRBJ2-3,NA,TRBV7-9,NA,CASSPQRPTDTQYF,TGTGCCAGCAGTCCCCAGCGACCCACAGATACGCAGTATTTT
TRBJ2-1,NA,TRBV6-5,NA,CASSSMSNNEQFF,TGTGCCAGCAGTTCGATGTCCAACAATGAGCAGTTCTTC
TRBJ2-1,NA,TRBV4-3,NA,CASSLTRGEQFF,TGCGCCAGCAGCCTGACGAGGGGGGAGCAGTTCTTC
TRBJ2-5,NA,TRBV10-2,NA,CASSMRVWETQYF,TGCGCCAGCAGTATGAGGGTGTGGGAGACCCAGTACTTC
TRBJ2-7,few,TRBV25-1,TRBD1,CASTSGTGDNEQYF,TGTGCCAGCACCTCCGGGACAGGGGACAACGAGCAGTACTTC